This TCR beta chain was retrieved from a study of cytomegalovirus exposure and HLA in healthy donors. The study ran its PCR with 60 Vbeta and 13 Jbeta primers. Method: immunoSEQ multiplex PCR; TCRdb's copy keeps in-frame clones and lacks some. The sample has 150,000 to 200,000 clones; 77% are singletons. The V and J ends lost 3 bases and 0 bases, in that order; junction bases with no gene match: 1. Germline V gene sequence: CDR1 SGHNT, CDR2 YYREEE (reference sequence). The CDR3 extends over 14 amino acids. This clone was seen a handful of times. The sequenced sample was PBMCs. This receptor was obtained from a man aged 45 to 65 in good health and CMV-seropositive. The V and J genes are TRBV5-4 and TRBJ1-1; 8 bases agree with TRBD1. CDR3 sequence: CASSWDRMNTEAFF. The CDR3 nucleotides read TGTGCCAGCAGCTGGGACAGGATGAACACTGAAGCTTTCTTT.